Included here is one TCR beta chain sequence, with context. This specimen comes from a study of blood T cell repertoires in COVID-19. On the study more broadly: COVID-19 samples from acute and convalescent phases originated in the United States, Italy and Spain. Sources were T cells, B-cell-depleted T cells, or PBMCs; the material itself was cDNA or gDNA.

The CDR3 spans 15 residues. Trimming stripped 1 base from V and 0 bases from J, with 8 bases between. The V gene's germline CDR1 is SNHLY and CDR2 FYNNEI. As originally analysed: Reference gene primers were amplified, and this amplification served to estimate nucleated cell counts. Assay: immunoSEQ multiplex PCR; the TCRdb copy retains only in-frame clones and omits some. V and J calls plus clone size are reproduced from that table; the DNA served to infer D and trimming. The sample has about 98,000 clones, roughly 82% seen once. Sequencing input: peripheral blood. The clonotype comes from an older man with active or convalescent COVID-19. The chain is built from TRBV2 and TRBJ2-3; D is unclear. The CDR3, as DNA: TGTGCCAGCAGTGAAGTCTGGGCCAGCACAGATACGCAGTATTTT. It specifies CASSEVWASTDTQYF.